The rows below give T cell receptor beta chains drawn from one sample of a study of T cells in Graves' hyperthyroidism and ophthalmopathy. A single record per CDR3 protein comes from TCRdb applying MiXCR to the multiplex PCR reads. The sample holds approximately 370,000 distinct CDR3 sequences, roughly 15% seen once. Sequenced sample: blood. These receptors came from a woman aged 30 to 39 with Graves' hyperthyroidism that later progressed to Graves' ophthalmopathy. Both conserved end residues are part of each CDR3. A D gene is named only where the DNA matches it firmly. Size is omitted from some rows. Given values are once, few, many or a class for expanded clones.

v_call	d_call	j_call	clone_size	cdr3_aa	cdr3_nt
TRBV27	TRBD1	TRBJ2-1	many	CASGTGGNEQFF	TGTGCCAGCGGGACAGGGGGCAATGAGCAGTTCTTC
TRBV12-3/TRBV12-4	-	TRBJ2-3	many	CASSLPVGGTDTQYF	TGTGCCAGCAGTCTTCCGGTGGGAGGCACAGATACGCAGTATTTT
TRBV19	-	TRBJ1-5	few	CASTGLEAPEGQPQHF	TGTGCCAGTACCGGGCTGGAAGCTCCCGAAGGACAGCCCCAGCATTTT
TRBV2	-	TRBJ2-7	many	CASSTGPEQYF	TGTGCCAGCAGTACAGGGCCCGAGCAGTACTTC
TRBV19	-	TRBJ2-5	-	CASSMRPFGGETQYF	TGTGCCAGTAGTATGCGGCCTTTCGGTGGCGAGACCCAGTACTTC
TRBV5-4	-	TRBJ2-3	-	CASSLGSIADTQYF	TGTGCCAGCAGCCTCGGATCAATTGCAGATACGCAGTATTTT
TRBV20-1	TRBD2	TRBJ2-5	many	CSALTSGGLTQYF	TGCAGTGCTTTGACTAGCGGCGGACTGACCCAGTACTTC
TRBV12-3/TRBV12-4	TRBD1	TRBJ2-1	-	CASIRQGNEQFF	TGTGCCAGCATCCGACAGGGTAATGAGCAGTTCTTC
TRBV11-2	-	TRBJ2-1	-	CASSPSGSFNEQFF	TGTGCCAGCAGCCCCAGTGGCAGCTTCAATGAGCAGTTCTTC
TRBV6-2/TRBV6-3	-	TRBJ1-1	many	CASSLRAADPEAFF	TGTGCCAGCAGTCTCAGGGCGGCGGATCCTGAAGCTTTCTTT
TRBV14	TRBD1	TRBJ1-4	few	CASSQDLGRQGAGEKLFF	TGTGCCAGCAGCCAAGATCTGGGGAGACAGGGGGCGGGCGAAAAACTGTTTTTT
TRBV20-1	-	TRBJ1-6	many	CSAQTEGADNSPLHF	TGCAGTGCCCAGACCGAGGGTGCGGATAATTCACCCCTCCACTTT
TRBV10-1	-	TRBJ2-7	many	CASSEAYQGTEQYF	TGCGCCAGCAGTGAGGCGTATCAGGGAACCGAGCAGTACTTC
TRBV7-2	TRBD2	TRBJ2-1	many	CASSSGLAGRVNEQFF	TGTGCCAGCAGCTCAGGACTAGCGGGCCGAGTAAATGAGCAGTTCTTC
TRBV2	-	TRBJ2-1	-	CASRKSSTGHHWDNEQFF	TGTGCCAGCAGAAAAAGTTCCACCGGGCACCACTGGGACAATGAGCAGTTCTTC
TRBV6-2/TRBV6-3	-	TRBJ2-5	many	CASGLKETQYF	TGTGCCAGTGGACTAAAAGAGACCCAGTACTTC
TRBV6-1	-	TRBJ1-2	many	CASRTSTGYGYTF	TGTGCCAGCAGAACCTCGACTGGCTATGGCTACACCTTC
TRBV24-1	TRBD1	TRBJ1-5	-	CATSALRGQTRNQPQHF	TGTGCCACCAGTGCTCTACGGGGACAGACGCGAAATCAGCCCCAGCATTTT